The 7 T cell receptor beta chains below come from one sample, sequenced in a study of blood T cell repertoires in COVID-19. TCRdb's table, derived via immunoSEQ multiplex PCR, lists solely in-frame clones and lacks some. The sample includes approximately 100,000 clones, 80% to 90% of them seen just once. Sequenced material: peripheral blood. All receptors come from a woman aged 80 or over with acute or convalescent COVID-19.

CDR3 protein: CASSFDRGIADTQYF. The CDR3 DNA is TGTGCCAGCAGCTTTGACAGGGGTATCGCAGATACGCAGTATTTT. V and J are TRBV7-2 and TRBJ2-3, with 8 bases identical to TRBD1. The V gene end was trimmed by 3 bases and the J gene end by 4 bases; junction bases not matched to a gene: 6. Germline assignment: CDR1 SGHTA and CDR2 FQGNSA. This CDR3 has 15 amino acids.

This sequence joins TRBV18 and TRBJ1-2; D unresolved. Germline V gene lookup returns CDR1 KGHSH and CDR2 LQKENI. The CDR3 extends over 13 amino acids. V lost 7 bases to trimming and J lost 8 bases, with 17 bases between them. The CDR3 here is CASYVQPGGGYTF. CDR3 DNA sequence: TGTGCCAGCTATGTACAGCCTGGCGGGGGCTACACCTTC.

The chain employs TRBV11-2 and TRBJ2-3, with TRBD1 identical over 7 bases. The junction had 6 bases not matched to a gene; V was cut back by 5 bases and J by 1 base. CDR1 and CDR2 (germline): SGHAT, FQNNGV. CDR3 length: 15 amino acids. CDR3 sequence reads: CASSARDSRTDTQYF. The DNA of the CDR3 is TGTGCCAGCAGCGCACGGGACAGCCGCACAGATACGCAGTATTTT.

The gene calls are TRBV7-8 and TRBJ2-7; TRBD1 is a possible D gene (5 bases). The V end lost 6 bases, the J end lost 3 bases, and 15 bases lay between the germline ends. The CDR3 has 14 residues. The germline gives CDR1 SGHVS, CDR2 FQNEAQ. CDR3 nucleotide sequence: TGTGCCAGCAGGTCCCAGCAGGGTGTCTACGAGCAGTACTTC. Translated: CASRSQQGVYEQYF.

V usage is TRBV6-1 and J usage is TRBJ2-5; weak D call: TRBD2 (6 bases). V lost 0 bases and J lost 1, with 12 bases in between. The CDR3 extends over 16 amino acids. Per the germline V gene, CDR1 is MNHNS and CDR2 is SASEGT. The CDR3 DNA follows: TGTGCCAGCAGTGAAGCGCTTCTGGGGGGCCAAGAGACCCAGTACTTC. It encodes CASSEALLGGQETQYF.

The V call is TRBV29-1, the J call TRBJ2-5; D unresolved. The germline V gene encodes CDR1 SQVTM and CDR2 ANQGSEA. V was cut by 6 bases and J by 3 bases, with 5 bases left in between. The CDR3 runs to 10 residues. DNA of the CDR3: TGCAGCGTCCAGGAAGAGACCCAGTACTTC. Translation gives CSVQEETQYF.

The CDR3 here is CASKPPGQGFNTGELFF. The CDR3 bases are TGTGCCAGCAAGCCTCCGGGACAGGGATTTAACACCGGGGAGCTGTTTTTT. This chain joins TRBV27 and TRBJ2-2; TRBD1 matches at 9 bases. Losses at the gene ends were 7 bases for V and 2 bases for J; bases not matched to a gene: 11. Germline V gene sequence: CDR1 MNHEY, CDR2 SMNVEV (reference sequence). This CDR3 has 17 residues.